This TCR beta chain was recovered during a study of T cell responses to AZD1222 COVID-19 vaccine. Findings and caveats of the study: An increase in Spike-specific TCR breadth and depth was observed after two AZD1222 doses.

There are 14 residues in the CDR3. V was cut by 5 bases and J by 5 bases, with 12 bases left in between. CDR1 SGHAT and CDR2 FQNNGV come from the germline V gene. As regards this clone: The antigen is not known.

Sequencing used immunoSEQ multiplex PCR; TCRdb keeps in-frame clones, though not all of them. Of approximately 68,000 clones in the sample, roughly 91% were seen once. The sequencing here drew on peripheral blood, taken on day 0 of AZD1222 vaccination. The chain joins TRBV11-2 to TRBJ1-4; tentatively, D is TRBD1 (6 bases). The receptor was isolated from an adult in good health. CDR3 DNA sequence: TGTGCCAGCAGCGAGGGGGGGGTCAATGAAAAACTGTTTTTT. It encodes CASSEGGVNEKLFF.